The T cell receptor (beta chain) under discussion was sequenced for a study of early T cells in non-severe SARS-CoV-2 infection. Findings of the study overall: A preference for anti-spike CD8 responses marked VDJdb matching, which missed private and CD4 specificities.

This CDR3 spans 12 amino acids. The V gene's germline CDR1 is LNHDA and CDR2 SQIVND (reference sequence). Trimming at V came to 10 bases and at J to 5 bases, leaving 1 base not matched to a gene. This clonotype was recorded at least ten times. As yet, its antigen is unknown. In the library, individual cDNA molecules carried attached unique molecular identifiers. TCRdb called the 5' RACE reads again in MiXCR, with one record for every CDR3 protein. The sample holds 70,000 or so distinct CDR3 sequences, more than 9% seen once. The source material was whole blood. The TCR originated in an adult who was a healthcare worker with PCR-confirmed SARS-CoV-2 infection or an uninfected control (not recorded which). The chain is built from TRBV19 and TRBJ2-3; 12 nucleotides match TRBD2. CDR3 loop: CATGLAGDTQYF. The CDR3 coding sequence is TGTGCCACGGGACTAGCGGGAGATACGCAGTATTTT.